This T cell receptor (beta chain) was identified during a study of memory CD8 T cells in hepatitis C reinfection. On the study more broadly: A positive HCV RNA test after two negatives ≥60 days apart defined reinfection. Between 3 and 8 weeks after reinfection detection, peak samples were drawn.

The CDR3 is made up of 16 amino acids. The V end lost 5 bases, the J end lost 10 bases, and 24 bases lay between the germline ends. Per the germline V gene, CDR1 is MNHEY and CDR2 is SMNVEV (reference sequence). Sequenced by immunoSEQ multiplex PCR; TCRdb stores in-frame clones only, minus some. This sample has about 45,000 clones, with 85% to 90% found just once. Noted time point: peak reinfection, 3 to 8 weeks after reinfection detection. Sorted cells were sequenced directly ex vivo without any in vitro expansion. The sequencing input was naive CD8+ T cells sorted from blood. This chain uses TRBV27 with TRBJ2-1; D might be TRBD2 (7 bases). This TCR came from a man aged 18 to 29 with hepatitis C virus infection. The CDR3 region is CASSPLTSARGREQFF. As DNA, the CDR3 is TGTGCCAGCAGTCCATTAACTAGCGCGAGGGGGAGAGAGCAGTTCTTC.